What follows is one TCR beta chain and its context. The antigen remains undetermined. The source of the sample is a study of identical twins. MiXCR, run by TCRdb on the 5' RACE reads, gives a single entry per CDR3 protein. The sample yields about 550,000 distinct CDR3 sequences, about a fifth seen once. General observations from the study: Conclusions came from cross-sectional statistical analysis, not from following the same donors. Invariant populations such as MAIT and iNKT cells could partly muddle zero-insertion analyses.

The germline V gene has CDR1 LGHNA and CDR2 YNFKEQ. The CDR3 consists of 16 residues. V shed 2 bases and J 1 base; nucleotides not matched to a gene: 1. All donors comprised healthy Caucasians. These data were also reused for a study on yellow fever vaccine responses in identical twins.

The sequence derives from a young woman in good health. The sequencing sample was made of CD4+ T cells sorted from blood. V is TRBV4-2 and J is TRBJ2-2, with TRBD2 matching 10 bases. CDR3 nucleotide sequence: TGTGCCAGCAGCCAATCTAGCGGGAGGAACACCGGGGAGCTGTTTTTT. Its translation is CASSQSSGRNTGELFF.